The entry below describes one T cell receptor (beta chain). TCRdb reanalysed the RT-PCR reads using MiXCR and keeps one entry per CDR3 protein. The table has around 570,000 distinct CDR3 sequences, around 11% seen once. Per germline, CDR1 SGHVS and CDR2 FQNEAQ. With V trimmed by 3 bases and J by 2 bases, 8 bases remained unmatched. This CDR3 region has 16 residues. This sample is drawn from a study of response to subunit inactivated influenza vaccine. This same sample was also part of a study on T cells expressing NK-cell markers. That publication notes: Libraries used 5'RACE template switching adding universal primer site and UMIs. The study drew TCR beta repertoires from sorted CD3+CD56+NKG2C+, CD3+CD56+NKG2C- and CD3+CD56-NKG2C+ T cells. NKG2C+ dominant clonotype frequencies in five or six donors were roughly 1.0-7.0% of CD8+ T cells. Whether expanded NKG2C+ T cell clones were HCMV-specific remained unclear.

This sequence originates from a man aged 45-60 years who received an inactivated influenza vaccine. This sequence joins TRBV7-8 and TRBJ2-3, with TRBD2 identical over 7 bases. Source: PBMCs from blood, taken on the day of vaccination. This chain's CDR3 is CASSLFIGGTTDTQYF. CDR3 DNA: TGTGCCAGCAGCTTGTTTATCGGGGGGACCACAGATACGCAGTATTTT.